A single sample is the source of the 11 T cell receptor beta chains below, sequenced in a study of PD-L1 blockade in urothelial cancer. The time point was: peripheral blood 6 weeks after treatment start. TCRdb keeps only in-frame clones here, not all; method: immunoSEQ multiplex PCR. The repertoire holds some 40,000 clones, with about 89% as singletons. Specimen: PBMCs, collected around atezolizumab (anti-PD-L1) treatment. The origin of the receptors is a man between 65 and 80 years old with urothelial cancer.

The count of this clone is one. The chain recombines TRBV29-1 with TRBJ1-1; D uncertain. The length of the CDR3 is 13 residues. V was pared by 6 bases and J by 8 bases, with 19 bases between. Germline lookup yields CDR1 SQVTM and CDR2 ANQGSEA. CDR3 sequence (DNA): TGCAGCGTCTCTCCCTCTCAGTTCTCGGAAGCTTTCTTT. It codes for CSVSPSQFSEAFF. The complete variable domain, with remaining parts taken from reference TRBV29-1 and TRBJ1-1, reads SAVISQKPSRDICQRGTSLTIQCQVDSQVTMMFWYRQQPGQSLTLIATANQGSEATYESGFVIDKFPISRPNLTFSTLTVSNMSPEDSSIYLCSVSPSQFSEAFFGQGTRLTVV.

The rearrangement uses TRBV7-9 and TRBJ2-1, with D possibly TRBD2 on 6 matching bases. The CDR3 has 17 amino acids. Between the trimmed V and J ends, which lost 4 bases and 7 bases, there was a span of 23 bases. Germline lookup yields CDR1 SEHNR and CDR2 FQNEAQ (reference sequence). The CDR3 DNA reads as TGTGCCAGCAGCTCCGCGGGATTAATAAGGAGCGGTAATGAGCAGTTCTTC. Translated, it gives CASSSAGLIRSGNEQFF.

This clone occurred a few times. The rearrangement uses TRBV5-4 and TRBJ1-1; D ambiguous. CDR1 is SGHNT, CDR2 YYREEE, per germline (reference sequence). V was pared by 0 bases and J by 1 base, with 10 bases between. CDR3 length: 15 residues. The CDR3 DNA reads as TGTGCCAGCAGCTTGGGGCAGCGTACGAACACTGAAGCTTTCTTT. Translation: CASSLGQRTNTEAFF.

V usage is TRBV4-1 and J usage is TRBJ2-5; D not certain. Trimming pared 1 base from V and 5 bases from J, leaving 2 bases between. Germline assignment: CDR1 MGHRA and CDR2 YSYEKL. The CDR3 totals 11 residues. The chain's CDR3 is CASSQAETQYF. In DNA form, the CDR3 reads TGCGCCAGCAGCCAAGCGGAGACCCAGTACTTC.

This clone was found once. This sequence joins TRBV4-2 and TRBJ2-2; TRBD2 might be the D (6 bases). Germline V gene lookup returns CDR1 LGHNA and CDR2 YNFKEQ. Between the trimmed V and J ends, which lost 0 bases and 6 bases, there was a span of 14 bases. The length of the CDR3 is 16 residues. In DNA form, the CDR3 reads TGTGCCAGCAGCCAAGATGGGTTACCGGGAGCCGGGGAGCTGTTTTTT. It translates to CASSQDGLPGAGELFF.

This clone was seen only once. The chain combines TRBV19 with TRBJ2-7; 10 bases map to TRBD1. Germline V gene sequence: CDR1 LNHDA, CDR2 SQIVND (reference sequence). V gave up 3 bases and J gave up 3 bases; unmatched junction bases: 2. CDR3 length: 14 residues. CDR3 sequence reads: CASSMGTGDYEQYF. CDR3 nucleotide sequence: TGTGCCAGTAGTATGGGGACAGGGGACTACGAGCAGTACTTC. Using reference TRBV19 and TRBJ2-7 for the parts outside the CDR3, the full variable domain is DGGITQSPKYLFRKEGQNVTLSCEQNLNHDAMYWYRQDPGQGLRLIYYSQIVNDFQKGDIAEGYSVSREKKESFPLTVTSAQKNPTAFYLCASSMGTGDYEQYFGPGTRLTVT.

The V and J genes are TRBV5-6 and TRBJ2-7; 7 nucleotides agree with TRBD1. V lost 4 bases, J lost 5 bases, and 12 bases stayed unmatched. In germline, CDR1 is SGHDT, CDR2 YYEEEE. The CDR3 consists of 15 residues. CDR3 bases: TGTGCCAGCAGCGACTCTGAGACAGGGCACCACGAGCAGTACTTC. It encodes CASSDSETGHHEQYF.

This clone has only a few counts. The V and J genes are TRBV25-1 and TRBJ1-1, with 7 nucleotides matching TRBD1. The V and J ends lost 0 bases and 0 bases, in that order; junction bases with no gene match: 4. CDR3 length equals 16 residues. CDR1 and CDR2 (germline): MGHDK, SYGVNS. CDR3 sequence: CASSEYIQGVNTEAFF. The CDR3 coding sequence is TGTGCCAGCAGTGAATATATCCAGGGGGTGAACACTGAAGCTTTCTTT.

CDR3 bases: TGTGCCATCAAGCCACAGGGCGGCACTGAAGCTTTCTTT. It codes for CAIKPQGGTEAFF. The rearrangement uses TRBV10-3 and TRBJ1-1, with D tentatively TRBD1 (6 bases). Germline-derived CDR1 and CDR2 are ENHRY and SYGVKD. V gave up 7 bases and J gave up 4 bases, with 13 bases separating them. The CDR3 sequence is 13 residues long.

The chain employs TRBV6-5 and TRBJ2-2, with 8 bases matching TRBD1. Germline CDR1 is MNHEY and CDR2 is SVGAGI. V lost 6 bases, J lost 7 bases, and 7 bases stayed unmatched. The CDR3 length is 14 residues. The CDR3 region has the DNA TGTGCCAGCAGAACGGACAGGGCTGTCGGGGAGCTGTTTTTT. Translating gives CASRTDRAVGELFF.

This CDR3 is CASSGLAYEQYF. The CDR3 bases are TGTGCCAGCAGCGGACTAGCCTACGAGCAGTACTTC. The chain recombines TRBV5-6 with TRBJ2-7; the match to TRBD2 covers 7 bases. Looked up from germline, CDR1 is SGHDT and CDR2 is YYEEEE. This CDR3 region has 12 residues. The V and J ends lost 4 bases and 2 bases, in that order; junction bases with no gene match: 0.